Listed below are T cell receptor beta chains from one sample, sequenced in a study of cytomegalovirus exposure and HLA in healthy donors. The repertoire was sequenced with immunoSEQ multiplex PCR; TCRdb's copy has only in-frame clones and lacks some. The sample consists of roughly 120,000 clones, roughly four fifths of them appearing once. Sequenced input: PBMCs. These receptors all stem from a woman aged 25 to 39 in good health and CMV-seropositive. Each CDR3 is given with its conserved first and last residue. A D gene is named only where the DNA matches it firmly. Only some rows state a clone size, as once, few, many or a class for expanded clones.

V: TRBV7-9; size: NA; D: NA; J: TRBJ2-5; CDR3: CSSSLGGGGLQETQYF; DNA: TGTTCCAGCAGCTTAGGTGGGGGGGGGCTCCAAGAGACCCAGTACTTC
V: TRBV21-1; size: once; D: NA; J: TRBJ2-3; CDR3: CASSKAGQRGNIADTQYF; DNA: TGTGCCAGCAGCAAAGCCGGTCAGCGGGGGAACATAGCAGATACGCAGTATTTT
V: TRBV2; size: NA; D: TRBD1; J: TRBJ1-6; CDR3: CASSEDRGQSPLHF; DNA: TGTGCCAGCAGTGAAGACAGGGGTCAATCACCCCTCCACTTT
V: TRBV25-1; size: many; D: NA; J: TRBJ1-6; CDR3: CASSDWGGGNSPLHF; DNA: TGTGCCAGCAGTGACTGGGGGGGCGGTAATTCACCCCTCCACTTT
V: TRBV6-5; size: NA; D: TRBD2; J: TRBJ2-5; CDR3: CASTPSGGETQYF; DNA: TGTGCCAGCACCCCTAGCGGGGGAGAGACCCAGTACTTC
V: TRBV10-3; size: NA; D: TRBD1; J: TRBJ2-7; CDR3: CAIRDRGYEQYF; DNA: TGTGCCATCAGAGACAGGGGCTACGAGCAGTACTTC
V: TRBV7-3; size: NA; D: NA; J: TRBJ2-5; CDR3: CASRVLVYQETQYF; DNA: TGTGCCAGCAGAGTACTAGTCTACCAAGAGACCCAGTACTTC
V: TRBV4-2; size: NA; D: NA; J: TRBJ1-1; CDR3: CASSQDWAATEAFF; DNA: TGTGCCAGCAGCCAAGATTGGGCAGCCACTGAAGCTTTCTTT
V: TRBV7-2; size: NA; D: TRBD2; J: TRBJ2-1; CDR3: CASSLTSGGGGEQFF; DNA: TGTGCCAGCAGCCTCACTAGCGGGGGAGGGGGTGAGCAGTTCTTC
V: TRBV19; size: NA; D: NA; J: TRBJ2-1; CDR3: CASSIGPGTYNEQFF; DNA: TGTGCCAGTAGTATAGGTCCAGGGACTTACAATGAGCAGTTCTTC
V: TRBV10-3; size: NA; D: TRBD1; J: TRBJ2-1; CDR3: CAISEGQGAPNEQFF; DNA: TGTGCCATCAGTGAGGGGCAGGGGGCCCCTAATGAGCAGTTCTTC
V: TRBV9; size: few; D: NA; J: TRBJ1-6; CDR3: CASSVVGEPLHF; DNA: TGTGCCAGCAGCGTAGTTGGGGAGCCCCTCCACTTT
V: TRBV9; size: once; D: NA; J: TRBJ2-7; CDR3: CASSLGRGTYEQYF; DNA: TGTGCCAGCAGCCTCGGAAGGGGGACCTACGAGCAGTACTTC
V: TRBV2; size: NA; D: TRBD2; J: TRBJ2-3; CDR3: CASTTGLAGRGDTQYF; DNA: TGTGCCAGCACGACCGGACTAGCGGGTCGGGGGGATACGCAGTATTTT
V: TRBV2; size: NA; D: TRBD1; J: TRBJ2-2; CDR3: CASRDRTGRPGELFF; DNA: TGTGCCAGCAGAGACAGGACAGGGAGGCCCGGGGAGCTGTTTTTT
V: TRBV4-3; size: NA; D: TRBD1; J: TRBJ2-7; CDR3: CASSPPGQDSHSYEQYF; DNA: TGCGCCAGCAGTCCTCCGGGACAGGACTCACATTCCTACGAGCAGTACTTC
V: TRBV6-6; size: few; D: NA; J: TRBJ1-3; CDR3: CASSTLQGAGNTIYF; DNA: TGTGCCAGCAGTACATTACAGGGAGCTGGAAACACCATATATTTT
V: TRBV19; size: NA; D: NA; J: TRBJ2-1; CDR3: CASSTGTTYNEQFF; DNA: TGTGCCAGTAGTACAGGGACAACCTACAATGAGCAGTTCTTC
V: TRBV28; size: NA; D: TRBD1; J: TRBJ2-7; CDR3: CASSGGQGAVGGYEQYF; DNA: TGTGCCAGCAGTGGGGGACAGGGGGCAGTAGGTGGCTACGAGCAGTACTTC
V: TRBV5-5; size: NA; D: NA; J: TRBJ2-3; CDR3: CASSSGTDTQYF; DNA: TGTGCCAGCAGCTCGGGCACAGATACGCAGTATTTT
V: TRBV4-3; size: NA; D: TRBD1; J: TRBJ2-5; CDR3: CASSQDLGTGETQYF; DNA: TGCGCCAGCAGCCAAGATCTGGGGACAGGGGAGACCCAGTACTTC
V: TRBV5-6; size: NA; D: NA; J: TRBJ2-7; CDR3: CASSRWDSPYEQYF; DNA: TGTGCCAGCAGCCGATGGGACTCTCCCTACGAGCAGTACTTC
V: TRBV2; size: NA; D: NA; J: TRBJ2-5; CDR3: CASSGGETQYF; DNA: TGTGCCAGCAGCGGCGGTGAGACCCAGTACTTC